These 16 T cell receptor beta chains came from one sample sequenced in a study of vaccination effects on CD4 cells after COVID-19. Ahead of sequencing, the ViraFEST assay grew antigen-specific CD4+ T cells using viral peptide pools. When ten to eleven days of culture had elapsed, CD4+ T cells were isolated. According to the study, vaccine recipients showed no prior SARS-CoV-2 infection and negative nucleocapsid antibodies. The antigens these receptors bind are not known. Data came from immunoSEQ multiplex PCR; TCRdb stores just in-frame clones and leaves some out. Found here are some 22,000 clones, around two thirds of them singletons; the top ten hold approximately 13%. The material sequenced was CD4+ T cells from PBMCs cultured with HCoV-OC43 spike peptides, taken before COVID-19 vaccination. Subset in this sample: HCoV-OC43 spike overlapping peptide pool stimulation. The receptors stem from a human donor who received a COVID-19 vaccine.

The chain recombines TRBV12-3 or TRBV12-4 with TRBJ1-5; D unclear. Trimming cost V 6 bases and J 4 bases, with 10 bases left between them. This CDR3 region has 13 residues. CDR3 in DNA: TGTGCCAGCAGCTCTACAGAGAATCAGCCCCAGCATTTT. This encodes CASSSTENQPQHF.

The gene calls are TRBV7-6 and TRBJ2-3; D is perhaps TRBD2 (6 bases). V was cut by 0 bases and J by 4 bases, with 11 bases left in between. This CDR3 has 15 amino acids. The germline CDR1 and CDR2 sequences are SGHVS and FNYEAQ. The CDR3 is CASSLAAGPSDTQYF. In DNA form, the CDR3 reads TGTGCCAGCAGCTTAGCGGCGGGGCCCTCAGATACGCAGTATTTT. Looking up the rest from reference TRBV7-6 and TRBJ2-3 gives the full variable domain: GAGVSQSPRYKVTKRGQDVALRCDPISGHVSLYWYRQALGQGPEFLTYFNYEAQQDKSGLPNDRFSAERPEGSISTLTIQRTEQRDSAMYRCASSLAAGPSDTQYFGPGTRLTVL.

The chain carries TRBV5-4 and TRBJ2-7; 15 positions agree with TRBD2. CDR3 length: 14 residues. With 5 bases clipped from V and 8 bases from J, the junction kept 5 bases outside the gene matches. Germline values: CDR1 SGHNT, CDR2 YYREEE (reference sequence). CDR3: CASSTGLAGGQQYF. The CDR3 DNA reads TGTGCCAGCAGTACGGGACTAGCGGGAGGACAGCAGTACTTC.

This chain links TRBV5-1 with TRBJ1-3, with D unclear. The CDR3 sequence is 16 residues long. With 0 bases removed from V and 7 bases from J, the gap between germline ends came to 17 bases. The germline V gene has CDR1 SGHRS and CDR2 YFSETQ. DNA for the CDR3: TGCGCCAGCAGCTTGGATGGTTGGTCCCTCGAGAACACCATATATTTT. It codes for CASSLDGWSLENTIYF.

The chain has TRBV27 and TRBJ2-1; D is unresolved. CDR1 MNHEY and CDR2 SMNVEV come from the germline V gene (reference sequence). The CDR3 sequence is 17 residues long. V shed 0 bases and J shed 0 bases, with 12 bases lying between them. CDR3 in amino acids: CASSLSSTASSYNEQFF. The CDR3 bases are TGTGCCAGCAGTTTATCCTCAACAGCCAGCTCCTACAATGAGCAGTTCTTC.

This chain connects TRBV18 to TRBJ1-1; D call uncertain. Trimming took off 6 bases at V and 1 base at J, with 9 bases between the two ends. The CDR3 sequence is 13 residues long. Per germline, CDR1 KGHSH and CDR2 LQKENI. The CDR3 region has the DNA TGTGCCAGCTCCCCCCAAGAGAACACTGAAGCTTTCTTT. It yields the protein CASSPQENTEAFF.

This chain uses TRBV29-1 with TRBJ1-1; D possibly corresponds to TRBD1 (5 bases). Trimming shortened V by 3 bases and J by 0 bases, and 8 bases separated the two germline ends. Per the germline V gene, CDR1 is SQVTM and CDR2 is ANQGSEA. This CDR3 is 13 amino acids long. The CDR3 is CSVDEGMNTEAFF. DNA for the CDR3: TGCAGCGTTGATGAGGGGATGAACACTGAAGCTTTCTTT.

This clone was recorded once. The chain uses TRBV18 and TRBJ2-3, with D possibly matching TRBD2 (5 bases). Germline V gene lookup returns CDR1 KGHSH and CDR2 LQKENI. The length of the CDR3 is 17 residues. V gave up 2 bases and J gave up 2 bases, with 17 bases separating them. The CDR3 sequence: CASSPTMMWEFTDTQYF. CDR3 DNA sequence: TGTGCCAGCTCACCAACGATGATGTGGGAGTTCACAGATACGCAGTATTTT. Together with reference TRBV18 and TRBJ2-3, the CDR3 gives the full variable domain: NAGVMQNPRHLVRRRGQEARLRCSPMKGHSHVYWYRQLPEEGLKFMVYLQKENIIDESGMPKERFSAEFPKEGPSILRIQQVVRGDSAAYFCASSPTMMWEFTDTQYFGPGTRLTVL.

The chain links TRBV2 to TRBJ2-6; unclear D gene. Germline CDR1 reads SNHLY; CDR2 reads FYNNEI. The CDR3 contains 16 residues. Trimming took off 9 bases at V and 0 bases at J, with 15 bases between the two ends. CDR3 sequence (DNA): TGTGCCAGGACGCTCTCCCCGCGCTCTGGGGCCAACGTCCTGACTTTC. Translating it yields CARTLSPRSGANVLTF.

This clone turned up a few times. V gene TRBV10-3 combines with J gene TRBJ2-7; D remains ambiguous. The germline CDR1 and CDR2 sequences are ENHRY and SYGVKD. V lost 6 bases, J lost 3 bases, and 18 bases lay in between. The CDR3 is 15 amino acids. The CDR3 spells CAIRPAAAVFYEQYF. The CDR3 coding sequence is TGTGCCATCAGGCCGGCGGCAGCTGTTTTCTACGAGCAGTACTTC.

This chain connects TRBV28 to TRBJ2-7, with 11 bases fitting TRBD2. Trimming took 5 bases from V and 1 from J; bases not matched to a gene: 4. The CDR3 totals 15 residues. From germline, CDR1 is MDHEN and CDR2 SYDVKM. CDR3 sequence (DNA): TGTGCCAGCAGTCCGGGGACTAGCGGATCCTACGAGCAGTACTTC. Its protein product is CASSPGTSGSYEQYF.

The rearrangement links TRBV3-1 (or the pseudogene TRBV3-2) to TRBJ2-1; TRBD2 matches 7 bases. This CDR3 has 16 amino acids. CDR1 is LGHDT and CDR2 is YNNKEL in the germline V gene (reference sequence). J was trimmed by 2 bases and V by 3 bases; bases with no gene match: 7. CDR3 sequence: CASSHGNGRTYNEQFF. CDR3 sequence (DNA): TGTGCCAGCAGCCATGGCAACGGGAGGACCTACAATGAGCAGTTCTTC.

The V gene is TRBV18, the J gene TRBJ2-2; D is undetermined. With 0 bases removed from V and 5 bases from J, the gap between germline ends came to 13 bases. The V gene's germline CDR1 is KGHSH and CDR2 LQKENI. This CDR3 spans 16 amino acids. CDR3 loop: CASSPPWAGGTGELFF. CDR3 coding DNA: TGTGCCAGCTCACCACCCTGGGCAGGCGGTACCGGGGAGCTGTTTTTT.

The chain links TRBV30 to TRBJ2-2; 10 bases agree with TRBD1. The CDR3 sequence is 16 residues long. V gave up 2 bases and J gave up 4 bases; unmatched junction bases: 7. Germline CDR1 is GTSNPN and CDR2 is SVGIG (reference sequence). The DNA for the CDR3 is TGTGCCTGGAGTTCCAAAGGGACAGGGGTCACCGGGGAGCTGTTTTTT. Translation gives CAWSSKGTGVTGELFF.

The chain employs TRBV18 and TRBJ1-3, with no clear D. This CDR3 contains 16 residues. Germline values: CDR1 KGHSH, CDR2 LQKENI. V was cut by 2 bases and J by 8 bases, with 19 bases left in between. This CDR3 is CASSPFRGRGGDTIYF. DNA for the CDR3: TGTGCCAGCTCACCATTCCGGGGAAGAGGCGGGGACACCATATATTTT.

V and J are TRBV28 and TRBJ2-1, with TRBD2 identical over 7 bases. Germline lookup yields CDR1 MDHEN and CDR2 SYDVKM. This CDR3 is 15 amino acids long. V lost 4 bases to trimming and J lost 11 bases; unmatched junction nucleotides: 14. The CDR3 DNA follows: TGTGCCAGCAGTTCATATCCCAAAGCGGGATCGAAGCAGTTCTTC. Translation gives CASSSYPKAGSKQFF.